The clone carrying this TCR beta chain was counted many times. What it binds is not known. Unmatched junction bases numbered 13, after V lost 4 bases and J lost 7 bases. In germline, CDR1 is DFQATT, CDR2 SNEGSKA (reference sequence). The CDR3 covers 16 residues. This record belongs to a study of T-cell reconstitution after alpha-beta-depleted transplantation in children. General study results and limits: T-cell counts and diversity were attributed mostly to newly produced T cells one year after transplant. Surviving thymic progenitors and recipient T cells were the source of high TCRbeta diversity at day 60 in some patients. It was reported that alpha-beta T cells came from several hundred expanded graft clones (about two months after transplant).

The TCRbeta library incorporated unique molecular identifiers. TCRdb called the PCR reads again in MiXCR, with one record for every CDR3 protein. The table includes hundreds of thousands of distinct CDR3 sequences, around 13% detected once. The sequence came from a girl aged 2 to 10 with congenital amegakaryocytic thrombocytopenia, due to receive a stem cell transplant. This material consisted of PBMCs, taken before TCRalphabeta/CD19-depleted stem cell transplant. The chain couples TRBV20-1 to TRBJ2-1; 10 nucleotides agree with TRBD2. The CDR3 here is CSATSLAGETKNEQFF. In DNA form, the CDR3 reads TGCAGTGCTACCAGCCTAGCGGGAGAGACCAAGAATGAGCAGTTCTTC.